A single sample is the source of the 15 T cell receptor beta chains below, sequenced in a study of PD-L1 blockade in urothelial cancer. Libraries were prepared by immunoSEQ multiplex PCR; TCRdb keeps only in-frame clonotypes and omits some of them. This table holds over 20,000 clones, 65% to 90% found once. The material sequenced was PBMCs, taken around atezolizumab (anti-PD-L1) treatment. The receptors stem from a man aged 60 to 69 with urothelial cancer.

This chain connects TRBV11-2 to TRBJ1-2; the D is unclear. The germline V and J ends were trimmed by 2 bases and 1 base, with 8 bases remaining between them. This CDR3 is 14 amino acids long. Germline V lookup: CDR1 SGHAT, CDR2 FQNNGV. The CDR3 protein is CASSLSQNNYGYTF. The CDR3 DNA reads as TGTGCCAGCAGCTTAAGTCAGAATAACTATGGCTACACCTTC.

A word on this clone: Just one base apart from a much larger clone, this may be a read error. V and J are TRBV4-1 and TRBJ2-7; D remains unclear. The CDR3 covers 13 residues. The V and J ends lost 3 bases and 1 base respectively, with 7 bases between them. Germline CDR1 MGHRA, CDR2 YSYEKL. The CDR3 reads CASSQGSSYEQYF. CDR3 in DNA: TGCGCCAGCAGCCAGGGCAGTTCCTACGAGCAGTACTTC.

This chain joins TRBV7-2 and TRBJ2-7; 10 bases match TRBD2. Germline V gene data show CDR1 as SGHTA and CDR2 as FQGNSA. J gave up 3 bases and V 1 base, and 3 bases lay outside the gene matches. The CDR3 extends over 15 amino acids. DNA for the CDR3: TGTGCCAGCAGCTTAGGGGCTAGCGGGGGCTACGAGCAGTACTTC. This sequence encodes CASSLGASGGYEQYF.

The CDR3 is CASSDGTIDNEKLFF. CDR3 in DNA: TGTGCCAGCAGTGACGGTACTATCGATAATGAAAAACTGTTTTTT. This rearrangement joins TRBV6-1 to TRBJ1-4, with no clear D. This CDR3 is built from 15 residues. Trimming removed 3 bases at V and 4 bases at J, with 12 bases between. Per the germline V gene, CDR1 is MNHNS and CDR2 is SASEGT.

The CDR3 bases are TGTGCCATCAGTGAGTTCGGGGAGCAGTACTTC. Translating it yields CAISEFGEQYF. This chain links TRBV10-3 with TRBJ2-7; D not resolved. Germline V lookup: CDR1 ENHRY, CDR2 SYGVKD. The ends were cut back, 1 base at V and 7 bases at J, with 5 bases in the middle. The CDR3 totals 11 residues.

CDR3 in DNA: TGTGCCAGTAAAGGGGTTCCTGGGGCCAACGTCCTGACTTTC. Translating gives CASKGVPGANVLTF. This chain uses TRBV6-1 with TRBJ2-6; the D gene is possibly TRBD1 (5 bases). Germline V gene data show CDR1 as MNHNS and CDR2 as SASEGT. The CDR3 is 14 residues long. Between the trimmed V and J ends, which lost 9 bases and 2 bases, there was a span of 11 bases.

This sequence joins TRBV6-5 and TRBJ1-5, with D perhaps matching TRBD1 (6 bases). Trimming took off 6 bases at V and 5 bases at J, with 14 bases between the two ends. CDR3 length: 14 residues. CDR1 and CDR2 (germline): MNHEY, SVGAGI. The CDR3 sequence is CASRVDRNYQPQHF. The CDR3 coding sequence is TGTGCCAGCAGGGTCGACAGGAATTATCAGCCCCAGCATTTT.

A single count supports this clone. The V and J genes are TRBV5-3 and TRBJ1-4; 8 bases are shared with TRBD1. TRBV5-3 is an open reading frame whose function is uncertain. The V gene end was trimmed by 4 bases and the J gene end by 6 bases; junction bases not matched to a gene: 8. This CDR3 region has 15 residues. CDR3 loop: CARSPGQGWDEKLFF. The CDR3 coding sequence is TGTGCCAGAAGCCCCGGACAGGGTTGGGATGAAAAACTGTTTTTT.

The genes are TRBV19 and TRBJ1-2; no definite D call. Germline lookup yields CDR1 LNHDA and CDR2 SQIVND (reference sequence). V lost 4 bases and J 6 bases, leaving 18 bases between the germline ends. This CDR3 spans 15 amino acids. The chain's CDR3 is CASSKQQWNPNGYTF. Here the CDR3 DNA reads TGTGCCAGTAGTAAGCAACAGTGGAATCCTAATGGCTACACCTTC.

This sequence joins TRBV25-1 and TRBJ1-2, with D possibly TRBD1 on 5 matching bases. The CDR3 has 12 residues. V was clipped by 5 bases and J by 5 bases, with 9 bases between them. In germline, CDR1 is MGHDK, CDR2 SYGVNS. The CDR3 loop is CASSKGQYGYTF. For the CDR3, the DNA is TGTGCCAGCAGTAAAGGACAATATGGCTACACCTTC.

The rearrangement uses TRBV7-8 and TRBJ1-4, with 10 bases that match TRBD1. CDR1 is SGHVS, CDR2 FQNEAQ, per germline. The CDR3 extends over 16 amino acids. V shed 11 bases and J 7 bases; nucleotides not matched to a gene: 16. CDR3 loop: CASQDRGTLGREKLFF. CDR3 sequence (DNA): TGTGCCTCACAGGACAGGGGGACCTTGGGGCGTGAAAAACTGTTTTTT.

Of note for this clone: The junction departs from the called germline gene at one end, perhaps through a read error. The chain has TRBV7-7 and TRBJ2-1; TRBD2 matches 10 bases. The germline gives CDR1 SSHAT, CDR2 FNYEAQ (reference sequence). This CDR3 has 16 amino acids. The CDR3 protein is CASSLTLAGVANEQFF. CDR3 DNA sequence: TGTGCTAGCAGCTTAACTCTAGCGGGAGTGGCGAATGAGCAGTTCTTC.

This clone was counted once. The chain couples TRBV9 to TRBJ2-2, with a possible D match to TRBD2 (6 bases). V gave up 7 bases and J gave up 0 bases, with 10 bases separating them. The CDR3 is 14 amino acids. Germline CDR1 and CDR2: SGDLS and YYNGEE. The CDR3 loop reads CASRAGSNTGELFF. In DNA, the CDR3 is TGTGCCAGCCGGGCGGGGTCGAACACCGGGGAGCTGTTTTTT.

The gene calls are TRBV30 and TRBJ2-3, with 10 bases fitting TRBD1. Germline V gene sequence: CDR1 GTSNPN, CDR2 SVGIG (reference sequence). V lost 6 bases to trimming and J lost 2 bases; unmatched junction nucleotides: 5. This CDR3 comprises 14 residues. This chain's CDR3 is CACRQGALTDTQYF. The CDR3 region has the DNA TGTGCCTGTAGACAGGGGGCCCTCACAGATACGCAGTATTTT.

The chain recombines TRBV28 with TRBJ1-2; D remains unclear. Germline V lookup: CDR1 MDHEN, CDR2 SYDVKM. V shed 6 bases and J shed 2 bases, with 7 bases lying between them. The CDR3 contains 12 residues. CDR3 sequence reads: CASRNLNYGYTF. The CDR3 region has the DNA TGTGCCAGCAGGAACTTAAACTATGGCTACACCTTC.